The present entry profiles one TCR beta chain with its context. Germline CDR1 LNHDA, CDR2 SQIVND (reference sequence). Trimming stripped 2 bases from V and 4 bases from J, with 8 bases between. The CDR3 covers 13 residues. The data were obtained in a study of blood T cell repertoires in COVID-19. Data came from immunoSEQ multiplex PCR; TCRdb stores just in-frame clones and leaves some out. The sample has approximately 270,000 clones, about nine tenths seen once. The chain recombines TRBV19 with TRBJ1-1; D gene ambiguous. Sequencing was performed on PBMCs or T cells enriched from blood (not recorded which). This clonotype was obtained from a woman aged 55 to 70 who had recovered from COVID-19. CDR3 sequence: CASSISRGTEAFF. Written as DNA, the CDR3 is TGTGCCAGTAGTATAAGTCGAGGCACTGAAGCTTTCTTT.